This TCR beta chain was recorded in a study of neurological immune-mediated disorders. The V and J ends lost 5 bases and 5 bases respectively, with 15 bases between them. Germline CDR1 and CDR2: MNHNY and SVGAGI (reference sequence). This CDR3 region has 14 residues. This clonotype was recorded many times. TCRdb used MiXCR to reprocess the 5' RACE reads, holding one entry per CDR3 protein. Among approximately 50,000 distinct CDR3 sequences listed, roughly 3.8% were seen once. J is TRBJ1-1 and V is TRBV6-6; tentative D call: TRBD1 (6 bases). Sequences were obtained from PBMCs. The origin of this receptor is a man aged 55 to 69 with multiple sclerosis. CDR3 protein: CASSGRTVRTEAFF. The CDR3 DNA reads TGTGCCAGCAGTGGGAGGACAGTACGTACTGAAGCTTTCTTT.